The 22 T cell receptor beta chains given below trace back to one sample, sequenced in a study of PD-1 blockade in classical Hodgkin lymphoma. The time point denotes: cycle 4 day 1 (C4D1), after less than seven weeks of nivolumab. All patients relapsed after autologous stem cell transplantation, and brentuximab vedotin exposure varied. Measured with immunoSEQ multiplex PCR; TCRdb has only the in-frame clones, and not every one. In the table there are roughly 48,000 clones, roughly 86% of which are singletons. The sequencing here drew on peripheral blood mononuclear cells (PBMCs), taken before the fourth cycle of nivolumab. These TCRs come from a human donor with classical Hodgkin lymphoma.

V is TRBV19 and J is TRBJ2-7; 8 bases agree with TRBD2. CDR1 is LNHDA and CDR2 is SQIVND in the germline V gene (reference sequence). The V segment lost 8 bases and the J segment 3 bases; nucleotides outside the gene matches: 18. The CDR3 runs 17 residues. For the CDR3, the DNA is TGTGCCAGTCAGGGAGGGCGCGGCGCGGGAGGCTACTACGAGCAGTACTTC. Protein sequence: CASQGGRGAGGYYEQYF.

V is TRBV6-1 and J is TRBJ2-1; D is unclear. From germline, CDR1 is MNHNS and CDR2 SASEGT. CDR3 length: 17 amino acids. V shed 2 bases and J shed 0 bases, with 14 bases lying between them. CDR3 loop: CASSERLTMSSYNEQFF. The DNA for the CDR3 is TGTGCCAGCAGTGAACGCTTAACCATGAGCTCCTACAATGAGCAGTTCTTC.

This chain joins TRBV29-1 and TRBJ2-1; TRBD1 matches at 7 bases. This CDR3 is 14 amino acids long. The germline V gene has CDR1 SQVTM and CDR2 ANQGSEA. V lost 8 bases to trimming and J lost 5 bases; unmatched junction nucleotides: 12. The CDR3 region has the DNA TGCAGCTCCCGGGACAGAGGCTTCGACAATGAGCAGTTCTTC. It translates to CSSRDRGFDNEQFF.

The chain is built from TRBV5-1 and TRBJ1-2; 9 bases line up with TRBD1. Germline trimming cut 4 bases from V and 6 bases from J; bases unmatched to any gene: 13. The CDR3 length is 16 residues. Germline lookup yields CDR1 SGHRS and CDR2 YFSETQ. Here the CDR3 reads CASSPSTGGVRDGYTF. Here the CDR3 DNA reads TGCGCCAGCAGCCCTTCGACAGGGGGGGTGAGGGATGGCTACACCTTC.

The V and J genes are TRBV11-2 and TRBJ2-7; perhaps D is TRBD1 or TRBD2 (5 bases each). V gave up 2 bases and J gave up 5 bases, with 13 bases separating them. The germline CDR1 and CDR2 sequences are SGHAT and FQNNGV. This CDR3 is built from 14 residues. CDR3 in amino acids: CASSLYGGDHEQYF. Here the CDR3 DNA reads TGTGCCAGCAGCTTATATGGGGGAGACCACGAGCAGTACTTC.

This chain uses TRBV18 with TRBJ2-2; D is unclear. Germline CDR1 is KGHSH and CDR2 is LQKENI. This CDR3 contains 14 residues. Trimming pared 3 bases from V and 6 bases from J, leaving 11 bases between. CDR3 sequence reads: CASSPAFGPGELFF. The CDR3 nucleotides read TGTGCCAGCTCACCCGCTTTCGGACCCGGGGAGCTGTTTTTT.

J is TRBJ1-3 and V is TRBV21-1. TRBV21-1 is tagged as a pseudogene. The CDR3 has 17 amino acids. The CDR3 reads CASSKGERSGLGNTIYF. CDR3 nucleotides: TGTGCCAGCAGCAAAGGAGAGCGGAGTGGTTTGGGAAACACCATATATTTT.

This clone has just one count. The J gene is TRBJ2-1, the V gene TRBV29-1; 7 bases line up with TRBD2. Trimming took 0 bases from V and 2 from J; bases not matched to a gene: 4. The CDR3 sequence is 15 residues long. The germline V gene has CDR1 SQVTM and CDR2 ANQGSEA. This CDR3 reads CSVEEGLAAYNEQFF. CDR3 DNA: TGCAGCGTTGAAGAAGGGCTAGCGGCCTACAATGAGCAGTTCTTC.

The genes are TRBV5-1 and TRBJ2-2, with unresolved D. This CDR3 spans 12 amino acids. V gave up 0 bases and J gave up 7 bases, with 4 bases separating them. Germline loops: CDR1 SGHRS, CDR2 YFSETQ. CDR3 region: CASSLAGGELFF. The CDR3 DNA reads TGCGCCAGCAGCTTGGCGGGCGGGGAGCTGTTTTTT.

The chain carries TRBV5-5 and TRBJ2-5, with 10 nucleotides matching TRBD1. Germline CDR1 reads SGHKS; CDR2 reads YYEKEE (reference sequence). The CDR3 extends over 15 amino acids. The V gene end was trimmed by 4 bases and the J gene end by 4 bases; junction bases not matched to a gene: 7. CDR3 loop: CASSRGQGGAETQYF. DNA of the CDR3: TGTGCCAGCAGCCGTGGACAGGGGGGAGCAGAGACCCAGTACTTC. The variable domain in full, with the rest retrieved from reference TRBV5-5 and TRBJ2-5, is DAGVTQSPTHLIKTRGQQVTLRCSPISGHKSVSWYQQVLGQGPQFIFQYYEKEERGRGNFPDRFSARQFPNYSSELNVNALLLGDSALYLCASSRGQGGAETQYFGPGTRLLVL.

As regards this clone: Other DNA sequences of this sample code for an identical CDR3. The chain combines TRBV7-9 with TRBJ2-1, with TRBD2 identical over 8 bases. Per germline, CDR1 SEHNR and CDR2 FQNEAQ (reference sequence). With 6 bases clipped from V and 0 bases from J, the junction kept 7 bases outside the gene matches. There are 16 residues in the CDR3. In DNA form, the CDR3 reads TGTGCCAGCAGTCCTCTCAGCGGGAGCTCCTACAATGAGCAGTTCTTC. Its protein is CASSPLSGSSYNEQFF.

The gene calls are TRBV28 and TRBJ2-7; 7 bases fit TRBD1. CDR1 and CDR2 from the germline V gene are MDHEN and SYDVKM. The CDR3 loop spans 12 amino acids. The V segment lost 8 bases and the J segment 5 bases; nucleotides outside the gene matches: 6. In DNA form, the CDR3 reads TGTGCCAGCTCTCCCCAGGGGGACGAGCAGTACTTC. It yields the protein CASSPQGDEQYF.

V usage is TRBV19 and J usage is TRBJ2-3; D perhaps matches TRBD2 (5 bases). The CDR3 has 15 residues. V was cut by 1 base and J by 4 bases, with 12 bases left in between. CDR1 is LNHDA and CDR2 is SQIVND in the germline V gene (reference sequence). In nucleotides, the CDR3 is TGTGCCAGTAGTATAGGAGGGTTTATTGCAGATACGCAGTATTTT. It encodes CASSIGGFIADTQYF.

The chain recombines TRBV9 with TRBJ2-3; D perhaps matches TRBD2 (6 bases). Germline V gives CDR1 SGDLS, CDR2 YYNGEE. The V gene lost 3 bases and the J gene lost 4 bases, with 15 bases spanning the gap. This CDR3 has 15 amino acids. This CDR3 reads CASSAAAWGADTQYF. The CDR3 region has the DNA TGTGCCAGCAGCGCCGCAGCATGGGGGGCAGATACGCAGTATTTT.

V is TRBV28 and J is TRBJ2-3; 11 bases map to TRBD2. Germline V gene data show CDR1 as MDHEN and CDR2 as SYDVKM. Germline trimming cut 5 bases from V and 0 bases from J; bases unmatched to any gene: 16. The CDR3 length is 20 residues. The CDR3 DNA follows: TGTGCCAGCAGTCTGGGACTAGCGGACACAAGTGGGCGGAGCACAGATACGCAGTATTTT. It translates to CASSLGLADTSGRSTDTQYF.

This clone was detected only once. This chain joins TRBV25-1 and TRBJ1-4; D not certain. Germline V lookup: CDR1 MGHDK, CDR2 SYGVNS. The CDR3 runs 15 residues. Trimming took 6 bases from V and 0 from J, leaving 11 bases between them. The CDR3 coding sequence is TGTGCCAGCAGGGGAAATCTTGCAACTAATGAAAAACTGTTTTTT. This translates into CASRGNLATNEKLFF.

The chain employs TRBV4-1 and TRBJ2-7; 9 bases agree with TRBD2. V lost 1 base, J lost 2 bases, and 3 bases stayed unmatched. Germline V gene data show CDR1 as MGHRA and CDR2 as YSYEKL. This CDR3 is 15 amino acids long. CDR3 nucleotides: TGCGCCAGCAGCCAAGGACTAGCGGCCGCCTACGAGCAGTACTTC. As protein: CASSQGLAAAYEQYF.

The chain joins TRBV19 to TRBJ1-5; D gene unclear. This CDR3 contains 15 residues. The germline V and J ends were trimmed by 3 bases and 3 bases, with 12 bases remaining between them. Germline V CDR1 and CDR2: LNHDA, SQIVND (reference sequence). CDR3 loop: CASSIGPLNNQPQHF. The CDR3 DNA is TGTGCCAGTAGTATCGGACCGCTTAACAATCAGCCCCAGCATTTT.

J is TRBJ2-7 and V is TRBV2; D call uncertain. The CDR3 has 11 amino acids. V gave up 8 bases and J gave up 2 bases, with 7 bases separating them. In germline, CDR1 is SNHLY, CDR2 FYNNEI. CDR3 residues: CASSYAYEQYF. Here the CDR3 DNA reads TGTGCCAGCTCCTACGCCTACGAGCAGTACTTC.

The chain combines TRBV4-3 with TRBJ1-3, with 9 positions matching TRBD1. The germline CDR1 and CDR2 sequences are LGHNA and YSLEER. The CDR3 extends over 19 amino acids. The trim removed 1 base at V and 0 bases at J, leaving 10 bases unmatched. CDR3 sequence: CASSQGLGTGLISGNTIYF. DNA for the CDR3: TGCGCCAGCAGCCAAGGGTTAGGGACAGGGCTCATCTCTGGAAACACCATATATTTT.

CDR3 sequence reads: CASSQRLARSADEQFF. In nucleotides, the CDR3 is TGCGCCAGCAGCCAAAGACTAGCCAGATCCGCGGATGAGCAGTTCTTC. This chain connects TRBV5-1 to TRBJ2-1; 7 bases agree with TRBD2. This CDR3 contains 16 residues. J was trimmed by 8 bases and V by 4 bases; bases with no gene match: 15. Germline V CDR1 and CDR2: SGHRS, YFSETQ.

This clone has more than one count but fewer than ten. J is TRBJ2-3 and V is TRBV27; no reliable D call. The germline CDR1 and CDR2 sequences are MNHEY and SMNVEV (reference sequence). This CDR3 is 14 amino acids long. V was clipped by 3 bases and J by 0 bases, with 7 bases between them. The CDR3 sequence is CASSFSASTDTQYF. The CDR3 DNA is TGTGCCAGCAGTTTTAGTGCTAGCACAGATACGCAGTATTTT.